The 30 T cell receptor beta chains reported below all come from one sample, sequenced in a study of cytomegalovirus exposure and HLA in healthy donors. Primers included in the PCR were 60 Vbeta and 13 Jbeta primers. TCRdb keeps only in-frame clones here, not all; method: immunoSEQ multiplex PCR. This sample carries roughly 110,000 clones, around 77% of them seen once, and the ten largest clones take roughly 2%. The sequenced material came from PBMCs. The receptors shown here come from a man in his late teens or twenties in good health and CMV-seronegative.

The rearrangement uses TRBV19 and TRBJ1-2, with 8 bases lining up with TRBD1. With 9 bases clipped from V and 3 bases from J, the junction kept 9 bases outside the gene matches. Germline V gene data show CDR1 as LNHDA and CDR2 as SQIVND (reference sequence). This CDR3 comprises 14 residues. Written as DNA, the CDR3 is TGTGCCAGCCGCCAGACAGGGGTTGACTATGGCTACACCTTC. The encoded protein is CASRQTGVDYGYTF.

The chain couples TRBV18 to TRBJ1-2, with D possibly TRBD1 on 5 matching bases. V was cut by 0 bases and J by 7 bases, with 15 bases left in between. The CDR3 runs to 15 residues. CDR1 is KGHSH and CDR2 is LQKENI in the germline V gene. CDR3 sequence: CASSPPAGGLRGYTF. The CDR3 DNA sequence: TGTGCCAGCTCACCACCGGCCGGGGGATTGCGTGGCTACACCTTC.

A few counts support this clone. One junction end disagrees with the germline gene, perhaps due to a read error. V gene TRBV2 combines with J gene TRBJ1-6; 7 bases align to TRBD1. The CDR3 spans 15 residues. Germline loops: CDR1 SNHLY, CDR2 FYNNEI. Here the CDR3 DNA reads TGTGCCAGCAGAGAAGGACAGGCTCTTAGTTCACCCCTCCACTTT. It codes for CASREGQALSSPLHF.

With respect to this clone: The limits of the CDR3 on the DNA are not certain, so only TCRdb's listed CDR3 is given. The rearrangement joins TRBV5-1 to TRBJ1-2; TRBD1 is taken as the D call from the table, unchecked against the DNA. Counting both end residues, the CDR3 totals 13 amino acids. Germline values: CDR1 SGHRS, CDR2 YFSETQ. The CDR3 sequence is CASSFGTGAYYPF.

The V call is TRBV10-3, the J call TRBJ1-6; no clear D gene. From germline, CDR1 is ENHRY and CDR2 SYGVKD. V lost 6 bases and J lost 10, with 10 bases in between. The CDR3 has 12 amino acids. CDR3 bases: TGTGCCATCAGCACCGGGGAATCACCCCTCCACTTT. It yields the protein CAISTGESPLHF.

The chain is built from TRBV5-8 and TRBJ2-5; 8 positions match TRBD1. Germline V gene lookup returns CDR1 SGHTS and CDR2 YDEGEE. The V segment lost 3 bases and the J segment 5 bases; nucleotides outside the gene matches: 9. The CDR3 is 15 amino acids. DNA of the CDR3: TGTGCCAGCAGCTCCGGGACAGGCGTCAGGGAGACCCAGTACTTC. Protein: CASSSGTGVRETQYF.

The V gene is TRBV7-3, the J gene TRBJ2-3; possibly TRBD1 for D (5 bases). V lost 5 bases to trimming and J lost 5 bases, with 8 bases between them. CDR3 size: 12 residues. CDR1 SGHTA and CDR2 FQGTGA come from the germline V gene. The CDR3 region has the DNA TGTGCCAGCAGCCCAGGGCGAGATACGCAGTATTTT. Amino acid sequence: CASSPGRDTQYF.

V gene TRBV10-3 combines with J gene TRBJ1-2; a weak D match, TRBD1 (5 bases). CDR1 and CDR2 from the germline V gene are ENHRY and SYGVKD. The V and J ends lost 3 bases and 3 bases respectively, with 14 bases between them. This CDR3 comprises 15 residues. The CDR3 sequence: CAISEGQGRDYGYTF. CDR3 DNA sequence: TGTGCCATCAGTGAAGGGCAGGGTCGAGACTATGGCTACACCTTC.

The V call is TRBV5-6, the J call TRBJ1-4, with D possibly matching TRBD1 (5 bases). Trimming cost V 2 bases and J 5 bases, with 10 bases left between them. Germline V gives CDR1 SGHDT, CDR2 YYEEEE. The CDR3 loop spans 14 amino acids. The CDR3 DNA sequence: TGTGCCAGCAGCTTCGTGACAGTGAATGAAAAACTGTTTTTT. This gives the protein CASSFVTVNEKLFF.

This clone was observed once. V and J are TRBV9 and TRBJ1-3, with D possibly matching TRBD1 (6 bases). V dropped 4 bases and J dropped 0 bases, with 11 bases sitting between them. The CDR3 is 15 residues long. Germline assignment: CDR1 SGDLS and CDR2 YYNGEE. CDR3: CASSFRGGSGNTIYF. In DNA form, the CDR3 reads TGTGCCAGCAGCTTTCGAGGGGGCTCTGGAAACACCATATATTTT.

The chain employs TRBV28 and TRBJ2-7, with 10 bases matching TRBD1. From germline, CDR1 is MDHEN and CDR2 SYDVKM. Germline trimming cut 3 bases from V and 6 bases from J; bases unmatched to any gene: 5. This CDR3 contains 14 residues. DNA for the CDR3: TGTGCCAGCAGTTTCGGGACAGGGGTAACCGAGCAGTACTTC. Its protein product is CASSFGTGVTEQYF.

The chain employs TRBV10-1 and TRBJ2-3; 9 bases agree with TRBD2. J was trimmed by 14 bases and V by 2 bases; bases with no gene match: 5. CDR1 and CDR2 from the germline V gene are WNHNN and SYGVQD (reference sequence). The CDR3 has 12 residues. CDR3 sequence: CASSEVAGARYF. The CDR3 region has the DNA TGCGCCAGCAGTGAGGTAGCGGGGGCCCGGTATTTT.

This chain connects TRBV19 to TRBJ2-7, with D maybe TRBD2 (6 bases). Per the germline V gene, CDR1 is LNHDA and CDR2 is SQIVND (reference sequence). This CDR3 region has 14 residues. Trimming shortened V by 6 bases and J by 5 bases, and 17 bases separated the two germline ends. The CDR3 DNA is TGTGCCAGTAGCCAGGGACTCTCGATGAACGAGCAGTACTTC. Translation gives CASSQGLSMNEQYF.

This rearrangement joins TRBV7-3 to TRBJ1-6, with D perhaps TRBD1 (6 bases). The CDR3 sequence is 13 residues long. In germline, CDR1 is SGHTA, CDR2 FQGTGA. V shed 5 bases and J shed 9 bases, with 11 bases lying between them. The CDR3 region has the DNA TGTGCCAGCAGCCAACGAGGGGGTTCACCCCTCCACTTT. Translation: CASSQRGGSPLHF.

This clone occurred a few times. The rearrangement links TRBV5-6 to TRBJ1-1; D is unclear. V was pared by 2 bases and J by 2 bases, with 13 bases between. CDR3 length equals 15 residues. The germline CDR1 and CDR2 sequences are SGHDT and YYEEEE. This CDR3 reads CASSFSPQHNTEAFF. CDR3 in DNA: TGTGCCAGCAGCTTCTCACCTCAACACAACACTGAAGCTTTCTTT.

The rearrangement joins TRBV5-1 to TRBJ2-5; 8 bases match TRBD1. V shed 4 bases, J shed 0 bases, and the junction held 8 bases outside the gene matches. The CDR3 runs to 16 residues. The V gene's germline CDR1 is SGHRS and CDR2 YFSETQ. CDR3 loop: CASSVRDRRDQETQYF. The CDR3, as DNA: TGCGCCAGCAGCGTCCGGGACAGGAGAGACCAAGAGACCCAGTACTTC.

The chain recombines TRBV7-9 with TRBJ1-1; D ambiguous. V shed 5 bases and J shed 1 base, with 14 bases lying between them. The CDR3 length is 15 residues. CDR1 is SEHNR and CDR2 is FQNEAQ in the germline V gene (reference sequence). CDR3 protein: CASSRLRAPNTEAFF. The CDR3 DNA reads TGTGCCAGCAGCCGATTGCGGGCCCCGAACACTGAAGCTTTCTTT.

CDR3 region: CASSFRQGAGANVLTF. Here the CDR3 DNA reads TGTGCCAGCAGCTTCCGACAGGGGGCTGGGGCCAACGTCCTGACTTTC. The chain joins TRBV7-3 to TRBJ2-6, with 9 bases matching TRBD1. There are 16 residues in the CDR3. In germline, CDR1 is SGHTA, CDR2 FQGTGA. Unmatched junction bases numbered 2, after V lost 3 bases and J lost 2 bases.

The gene calls are TRBV13 and TRBJ2-7; a weak D match, TRBD2 (5 bases). The CDR3 is made up of 16 amino acids. Germline CDR1 is PRHDT and CDR2 is FYEKMQ (reference sequence). V dropped 5 bases and J dropped 6 bases, with 23 bases sitting between them. CDR3 sequence: CASSGGGRQPSGEQYF. The CDR3 nucleotides are TGTGCCAGCAGCGGAGGTGGCCGGCAACCCTCGGGCGAGCAGTACTTC.

A single count supports this clone. The chain uses TRBV7-9 and TRBJ2-5; 7 nucleotides agree with TRBD1. CDR1 is SEHNR and CDR2 is FQNEAQ in the germline V gene (reference sequence). V was clipped by 3 bases and J by 6 bases; unmatched bases: 4. The CDR3 contains 13 residues. CDR3 protein: CASSFRTGQTQYF. The CDR3 bases are TGTGCCAGCAGCTTTCGGACAGGACAGACCCAGTACTTC.

V gene TRBV7-2 combines with J gene TRBJ1-6; no firm D call. CDR3 length: 15 residues. Trimming took off 5 bases at V and 9 bases at J, with 17 bases between the two ends. CDR1 and CDR2 (germline): SGHTA, FQGNSA. CDR3 nucleotides: TGTGCCAGCAGCGGGCGCGGGGATGGGTCTTCACCCCTCCACTTT. Translation: CASSGRGDGSSPLHF.

The chain uses TRBV6-5 and TRBJ1-2, with 7 nucleotides matching TRBD1. Germline trimming cut 6 bases from V and 5 bases from J; bases unmatched to any gene: 6. The CDR3 length is 13 residues. Germline values: CDR1 MNHEY, CDR2 SVGAGI. CDR3 bases: TGTGCCAGCAGCGACAGGGCCGAGTATGGCTACACCTTC. Translated, it gives CASSDRAEYGYTF.

The chain uses TRBV14 and TRBJ2-4, with TRBD2 matching 9 bases. V shed 0 bases and J 0 bases; nucleotides not matched to a gene: 9. CDR1 SGHDN and CDR2 FVKESK come from the germline V gene. The CDR3 covers 19 residues. CDR3 residues: CASSQDSSGGSLAKNIQYF. For the CDR3, the DNA is TGTGCCAGCAGCCAAGATTCCAGCGGGGGGTCGTTAGCCAAAAACATTCAGTACTTC.

A few counts support this clone. The chain employs TRBV7-2 and TRBJ2-7; 8 bases are shared with TRBD1. Germline V gene sequence: CDR1 SGHTA, CDR2 FQGNSA. V trimming: 4 bases; J trimming: 3 bases; junction bases outside the gene matches: 5. The CDR3 is 14 amino acids. CDR3 amino acids: CASSSTGALYEQYF. DNA of the CDR3: TGTGCCAGCAGCTCGACAGGGGCCCTCTACGAGCAGTACTTC.

This clone turned up a few times. The chain combines TRBV6-4 with TRBJ2-3; D is possibly TRBD2 (5 bases). V lost 3 bases and J lost 0, with 7 bases in between. Germline V gene sequence: CDR1 MRHNA, CDR2 SNTAGT. This CDR3 has 14 amino acids. For the CDR3, the DNA is TGTGCCAGCAGTGAAGGAGGAAGCACAGATACGCAGTATTTT. This gives the protein CASSEGGSTDTQYF.

The chain recombines TRBV5-8 with TRBJ2-5, with D tentatively TRBD2 (6 bases). Trimming shortened V by 4 bases and J by 3 bases, and 13 bases separated the two germline ends. The CDR3 runs 14 residues. Germline assignment: CDR1 SGHTS and CDR2 YDEGEE. The CDR3 here is CASSGGLTEETQYF. The CDR3 DNA is TGTGCCAGCAGCGGGGGACTGACGGAAGAGACCCAGTACTTC.

The rearrangement links TRBV6-6 to TRBJ2-5; tentative D call: TRBD2 (6 bases). The J call may be in error: the DNA end matches TRBJ2-7 better. The CDR3 length is 13 residues. CDR1 and CDR2 from the germline V gene are MNHNY and SVGAGI (reference sequence). CDR3 in amino acids: CASSGGAIYEQYF. CDR3 coding DNA: TGTGCCAGCAGTGGCGGGGCCATCTACGAGCAGTACTTC.

The CDR3 nucleotides read TGTGCCACCAAGAAGGGACTTCCCCGCCCGGAGCAGTTCTTC. Protein product: CATKKGLPRPEQFF. The chain carries TRBV19 and TRBJ2-1; D might be TRBD2 (6 bases). Germline assignment: CDR1 LNHDA and CDR2 SQIVND (reference sequence). The CDR3 length is 14 residues. Between the trimmed V and J ends, which lost 10 bases and 10 bases, there was a span of 23 bases.

This chain links TRBV6-6 with TRBJ1-2; unclear D gene. The CDR3 is made up of 14 amino acids. Germline V CDR1 and CDR2: MNHNY, SVGAGI (reference sequence). Trimming cost V 6 bases and J 6 bases, with 17 bases left between them. CDR3 region: CASSPPGLDDGYTF. The CDR3 DNA reads as TGTGCCAGCAGCCCACCCGGACTGGACGATGGCTACACCTTC.

The genes are TRBV11-2 and TRBJ2-5, with D tentatively TRBD1 (6 bases). The V gene's germline CDR1 is SGHAT and CDR2 FQNNGV. This CDR3 contains 14 residues. Trimming cost V 4 bases and J 2 bases, with 11 bases left between them. This chain's CDR3 is CASSSRGIQETQYF. The CDR3 nucleotides are TGTGCCAGCAGCTCGAGGGGGATTCAAGAGACCCAGTACTTC.